The next 24 T cell receptor beta chains were all read from a single sample in a study of tumor and adjacent non-tumor tissue in lung cancer. RNA was extracted from bulk tissue without any cell sorting. Three rounds of nested PCR, following a modified ARM-PCR protocol, produced the TCRbeta library. From the multiplex PCR reads, TCRdb called clonotypes with MiXCR, one entry per CDR3 protein. The sample holds 60,000 to 90,000 distinct CDR3 sequences; over 75% are singletons and the top ten take about 12%. The sample comprised lung tumor tissue. Every receptor here comes from a woman aged 45-65 years with non-small cell lung cancer.

With respect to this clonotype: The junction and the germline gene differ at one end; a read error may be behind it. The rearrangement uses TRBV12-3 or TRBV12-4 and TRBJ2-5, with TRBD2 as a possible D gene (5 bases). The CDR3 loop spans 15 amino acids. The CDR3 loop is CDSSFYEGIQETYYF. The DNA of the CDR3 is TGTGACAGCAGTTTTTATGAGGGAATCCAAGAGACCTACTACTTC.

Turning to this clonotype: One base away lies a much larger clone, so this may be a sequencing read error. This is likely a read error, given that the CDR3 carries no conserved phenylalanine or tryptophan at its end. The V and J genes are TRBV6-5 and TRBJ1-2; no reliable D call. Trimming left V 11 bases short and J 3 bases short, with 16 bases between. CDR1 is MNHEY, CDR2 SVGAGI, per germline. This CDR3 comprises 13 residues. The CDR3 sequence is CAGRRQVDYGYTL. In DNA, the CDR3 is TGTGCCGGCCGACGGCAGGTTGACTATGGCTACACCTTA.

A note on this clonotype: Without the conserved terminal phenylalanine or tryptophan, this CDR3 likely stems from a read error. V is TRBV29-1 and J is TRBJ2-1, with D maybe TRBD2 (5 bases). Germline V gene lookup returns CDR1 SQVTM and CDR2 ANQGSEA. This CDR3 has 12 amino acids. Trimming pared 5 bases from V and 4 bases from J, leaving 9 bases between. The CDR3 nucleotides are TGCAGCGTTCAGACGGGGTACAATGAGCAGTTCGTC. This sequence encodes CSVQTGYNEQFV.

Notes on this clonotype: Germline is not matched at one junction end, which may reflect a read error. The V call is TRBV12-3 or TRBV12-4, the J call TRBJ1-1; D is unresolved. CDR3 length: 14 amino acids. The CDR3 sequence is CTSRYMGIDTEAFF. The CDR3 coding sequence is TGTACCAGCAGGTACATGGGGATTGACACTGAAGCTTTCTTT.

As for this clonotype: A much larger clone lies one base from this, so it may be a read error. The rearrangement uses TRBV20-1 and TRBJ2-1; TRBD2 aligns across 7 bases. CDR1 and CDR2 from the germline V gene are DFQATT and SNEGSKA (reference sequence). The junction had 7 bases not matched to a gene; V was cut back by 6 bases and J by 8 bases. The CDR3 covers 12 residues. The CDR3 nucleotides read TGCAGTGCCGCGGGGACTACCGATGAGCAGTTCTTC. Translating gives CSAAGTTDEQFF.

To note about this clonotype: It is likely a read error, because the conserved phenylalanine at the end of the CDR3 is missing. For the CDR3, the DNA is TGCAGCGTTATTCCAGGGAACGCGGGACAGCCCCAGCATCTT. It encodes CSVIPGNAGQPQHL. V usage is TRBV29-1 and J usage is TRBJ1-5, with D possibly matching TRBD1 (5 bases). The germline CDR1 and CDR2 sequences are SQVTM and ANQGSEA. Trimming shortened V by 5 bases and J by 7 bases, and 18 bases separated the two germline ends. There are 14 residues in the CDR3.

About this clonotype itself: The missing conserved phenylalanine or tryptophan at the end of this CDR3 makes a read error likely. CDR3 protein: CASSLLGTQGTQYS. The DNA of the CDR3 is TGTGCCAGCAGCTTACTCGGGACCCAAGGGACCCAGTACTCC. This rearrangement joins TRBV12-3 or TRBV12-4 to TRBJ2-5; perhaps D is TRBD1 or TRBD2 (5 bases each). The CDR3 contains 14 residues.

On this clonotype itself: Without the conserved terminal phenylalanine or tryptophan, this CDR3 likely stems from a read error. The chain carries TRBV29-1 and TRBJ2-3, with D perhaps TRBD1 (6 bases). The CDR3 loop spans 12 amino acids. Germline V gives CDR1 SQVTM, CDR2 ANQGSEA. CDR3 residues: CSALTGSDTQYI. The DNA of the CDR3 is TGCAGTGCGCTAACAGGGTCAGATACGCAGTATATT.

The V and J genes are TRBV10-3 and TRBJ2-7, with D tentatively TRBD1 (5 bases). There are 15 residues in the CDR3. The ends were cut back, 6 bases at V and 7 bases at J, with 22 bases in the middle. CDR1 and CDR2 from the germline V gene are ENHRY and SYGVKD. In nucleotides, the CDR3 is TGTGCCATCAGAACCACCGTCGGATGGGGCGGTGAGCAGTACTTC. Translating gives CAIRTTVGWGGEQYF.

This chain connects TRBV12-3 or TRBV12-4 to TRBJ1-1; D might be TRBD1 (5 bases). CDR3 length: 16 residues. The ends were cut back, 3 bases at V and 5 bases at J, with 19 bases in the middle. CDR3 DNA: TGTGCCAGCAGTTTGGGGGAACGGGAAGGGGAGACTGAAGCTTTCTTT. Encoded protein: CASSLGEREGETEAFF.

The table lists this clonotype with a count of one. The chain uses TRBV20-1 and TRBJ2-7, with 9 bases identical to TRBD2. CDR3 length equals 15 residues. CDR1 is DFQATT, CDR2 SNEGSKA, per germline (reference sequence). The V segment lost 3 bases and the J segment 5 bases; nucleotides outside the gene matches: 11. CDR3 nucleotides: TGCAGTGCTAGGACACTAGCGGGTTCACCCCACGAGCAGTACTTC. The encoded protein is CSARTLAGSPHEQYF.

This clonotype qualifies as medium-sized. V gene TRBV10-3 combines with J gene TRBJ2-2, with TRBD2 matching 10 bases. The V and J ends lost 4 bases and 1 base, in that order; junction bases with no gene match: 3. CDR3 length equals 16 residues. Germline-derived CDR1 and CDR2 are ENHRY and SYGVKD. The DNA for the CDR3 is TGTGCCATCAGTGGTCCTAGCGGGGGGAACACCGGGGAGCTGTTTTTT. This translates into CAISGPSGGNTGELFF.

Comment on this clonotype: One end of the junction varies from germline; a read error may be responsible. V and J are TRBV5-1 and TRBJ2-1, with D uncertain. Germline CDR1 reads SGHRS; CDR2 reads YFSETQ. The CDR3 runs 16 residues. CDR3 nucleotides: TGCGCCAGCAGTTCCCTGGCCGGCAATTCCTACAATGAGCAATTCTTC. Amino acid sequence: CASSSLAGNSYNEQFF.

About this clonotype: An end of the junction differs from the germline gene, which may be a read error. This chain joins TRBV29-1 and TRBJ1-1; D possibly corresponds to TRBD1 (6 bases). CDR1 and CDR2 from the germline V gene are SQVTM and ANQGSEA. The CDR3 consists of 12 residues. The CDR3 region is CSVMTGDTEAFF. The CDR3 DNA reads as TGCAGCGTGATGACGGGGGACACTGAGGCTTTCTTT.

Of note for this clonotype: Sequence at one end of the junction differs from germline and may be a read error. The V call is TRBV29-1, the J call TRBJ2-3; TRBD2 agrees at 10 bases. Germline loops: CDR1 SQVTM, CDR2 ANQGSEA. There are 14 residues in the CDR3. CDR3 sequence reads: CSVSSGRESDTKYF. Written as DNA, the CDR3 is TGTAGCGTCTCTAGCGGGAGAGAGTCAGATACGAAGTATTTT.

To note about this clonotype: The CDR3 does not close with the conserved phenylalanine or tryptophan, likely indicating a read error. The CDR3 reads CSVKQGSTDTQYL. The CDR3 DNA follows: TGTAGCGTTAAGCAGGGTAGCACAGATACGCAGTATTTG. The rearrangement links TRBV29-1 to TRBJ2-3; TRBD1 or TRBD2 may be the D gene (5 bases each). Germline CDR1 reads SQVTM; CDR2 reads ANQGSEA. The CDR3 consists of 13 residues.

Details on this clonotype: A junction boundary mismatches the germline segment, possibly from a read error. The genes are TRBV11-1 and TRBJ2-1; 11 positions agree with TRBD2. Germline V lookup: CDR1 SGHAT, CDR2 FQDESV (reference sequence). There are 14 residues in the CDR3. CDR3 sequence: CVSSSGVAGGLQLF. CDR3 bases: TGTGTCAGCAGCTCAGGAGTAGCGGGAGGGTTGCAGTTATTC.

Regarding this clonotype: This is likely a read error, given that the CDR3 carries no conserved phenylalanine or tryptophan at its end. The chain joins TRBV11-3 to TRBJ1-2; no clear D gene. Germline CDR1 reads SGHNT; CDR2 reads YENEEA. The CDR3 runs to 12 residues. The CDR3: CATKKGCYGYTL. The CDR3 nucleotides are TGTGCAACCAAGAAGGGTTGCTATGGCTACACCTTA.

This chain connects TRBV5-1 to TRBJ2-3; tentatively, D is TRBD1 (6 bases). The germline V and J ends were trimmed by 7 bases and 8 bases, with 20 bases remaining between them. The CDR3 runs to 14 residues. Germline CDR1 is SGHRS and CDR2 is YFSETQ. The CDR3, as DNA: TGCGCCAGCCAACTACAGGGCTGGCCATGTACGCAGTATTTT. It encodes CASQLQGWPCTQYF. The full variable domain, in which reference TRBV5-1 and TRBJ2-3 provide the parts outside the CDR3, is KAGVTQTPRYLIKTRGQQVTLSCSPISGHRSVSWYQQTPGQGLQFLFEYFSETQRNKGNFPGRFSGRQFSNSRSEMNVSTLELGDSALYLCASQLQGWPCTQYFGPGTRLTVL.

This sequence joins TRBV6-6 and TRBJ2-3, with 9 nucleotides matching TRBD1. In germline, CDR1 is MNHNY, CDR2 SVGAGI (reference sequence). J gave up 6 bases and V 6 bases, and 10 bases lay outside the gene matches. This CDR3 region has 15 residues. The CDR3 loop is CASSQRDRAMDTQYF. CDR3 coding DNA: TGTGCCAGCAGCCAAAGGGACAGGGCCATGGATACGCAGTATTTT.

Notes on this clonotype: The junction shows a germline mismatch at one end, possibly a read error. V gene TRBV6-6 combines with J gene TRBJ2-3, with a tentative D call TRBD1 (6 bases). Germline loops: CDR1 MNHNY, CDR2 SVGAGI (reference sequence). This CDR3 contains 14 residues. This chain's CDR3 is CASSTQGHIDAQYF. The CDR3 DNA sequence: TGTGCCAGCAGTACCCAGGGACACATAGATGCGCAGTATTTT.

The V gene is TRBV19, the J gene TRBJ2-1; D unresolved. Trimming pared 2 bases from V and 12 bases from J, leaving 14 bases between. CDR1 LNHDA and CDR2 SQIVND come from the germline V gene (reference sequence). CDR3 length: 13 amino acids. Here the CDR3 reads CASSISHGDVQFF. In DNA, the CDR3 is TGTGCCAGTAGTATATCACATGGGGATGTGCAGTTCTTC.

This clonotype was recorded a few times. The chain joins TRBV6-5 to TRBJ2-7; possible D gene TRBD2, 7 bases. Trimming took off 9 bases at V and 9 bases at J, with 24 bases between the two ends. Per germline, CDR1 MNHEY and CDR2 SVGAGI. The CDR3 spans 14 residues. The CDR3 DNA reads TGTGCCAGGAGTCACAATCGGGGGGCACACGTGCAGTACTTC. It codes for CARSHNRGAHVQYF.

With respect to this clonotype: The junction shows a germline mismatch at one end, possibly a read error. The chain combines TRBV4-1 with TRBJ1-2; tentatively, D is TRBD1 (5 bases). Germline assignment: CDR1 MGHRA and CDR2 YSYEKL. The CDR3 totals 15 residues. In nucleotides, the CDR3 is TGCGCCAGTAGCCAAGATTGGGAGGGGCATATAGGCTACACCTTC. Translated: CASSQDWEGHIGYTF.